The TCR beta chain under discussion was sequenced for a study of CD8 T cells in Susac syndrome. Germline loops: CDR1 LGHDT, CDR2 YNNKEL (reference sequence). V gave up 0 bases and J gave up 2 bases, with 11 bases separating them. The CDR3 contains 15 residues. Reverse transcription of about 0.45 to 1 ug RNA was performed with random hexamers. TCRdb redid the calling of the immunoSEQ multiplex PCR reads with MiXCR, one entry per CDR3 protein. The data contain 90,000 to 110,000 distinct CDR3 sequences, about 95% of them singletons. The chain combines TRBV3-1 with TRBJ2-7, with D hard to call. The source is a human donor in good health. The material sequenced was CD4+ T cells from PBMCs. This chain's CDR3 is CASSQEVGQTYEQYF. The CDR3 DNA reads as TGTGCCAGCAGCCAAGAAGTAGGTCAAACCTACGAGCAGTACTTC.